Below, 16 T cell receptor beta chains from the same sample are listed, as sequenced in a study of monozygotic twins with inflammatory bowel disease. TCRdb reprocessed the 5' RACE reads, keeping one entry per CDR3 protein, no DNA. Recorded for this sample: over 150,000 distinct CDR3 sequences. The source material was blood. These receptors all stem from a human donor with ulcerative colitis or Crohn's disease, or a healthy co-twin of an affected twin (not recorded which).

The gene calls are TRBV18 and TRBJ2-6. The germline gives CDR1 KGHSH, CDR2 LQKENI. The CDR3 sequence is 16 residues long. The CDR3 loop reads CASSDRTGSGANVLTF.

The J gene is TRBJ2-1, the V gene TRBV20-1; TCRdb outputs TRBD2, but without DNA this stays unchecked. The V gene's germline CDR1 is DFQATT and CDR2 SNEGSKA (reference sequence). The CDR3 sequence is 13 residues long. The CDR3 loop reads CSAPRGGRDEQFF.

The chain has TRBV3-1 and TRBJ2-7; the TRBD2 assignment by TCRdb is unverifiable without DNA. The CDR3 covers 15 residues. Germline loops: CDR1 LGHDT, CDR2 YNNKEL (reference sequence). CDR3 sequence: CASSETSGSSYEQYF.

V usage is TRBV7-6 and J usage is TRBJ2-2; TCRdb's D call of TRBD2 is untestable without DNA. Germline V CDR1 and CDR2: SGHVS, FNYEAQ. This CDR3 region has 15 residues. The CDR3 sequence: CASRYLRAGSGELFF. The full variable domain, completed using reference TRBV7-6 and TRBJ2-2, is GAGVSQSPRYKVTKRGQDVALRCDPISGHVSLYWYRQALGQGPEFLTYFNYEAQQDKSGLPNDRFSAERPEGSISTLTIQRTEQRDSAMYRCASRYLRAGSGELFFGEGSRLTVL.

The V and J genes are TRBV7-6 and TRBJ2-2; without DNA, the TCRdb call of TRBD1 cannot be checked. This CDR3 is built from 16 residues. CDR1 and CDR2 (germline): SGHVS, FNYEAQ. CDR3 region: CASSSPLTSHTGELFF. Filled out from reference TRBV7-6 and TRBJ2-2, the complete variable domain reads GAGVSQSPRYKVTKRGQDVALRCDPISGHVSLYWYRQALGQGPEFLTYFNYEAQQDKSGLPNDRFSAERPEGSISTLTIQRTEQRDSAMYRCASSSPLTSHTGELFFGEGSRLTVL.

J is TRBJ2-7 and V is TRBV5-4. CDR1 and CDR2 from the germline V gene are SGHNT and YYREEE (reference sequence). The CDR3 is 14 residues long. The CDR3 protein is CASSLEERSYEQYF.

The chain couples TRBV11-2 to TRBJ1-1; TCRdb returns TRBD1, unconfirmable since there is no DNA. Germline CDR1 is SGHAT and CDR2 is FQNNGV. This CDR3 has 15 residues. The chain's CDR3 is CASSETRTPHTEAFF.

V and J are TRBV2 and TRBJ2-7; TCRdb returns TRBD1, unconfirmable since there is no DNA. The CDR3 has 14 amino acids. Germline V gives CDR1 SNHLY, CDR2 FYNNEI. This chain's CDR3 is CASRDRARSYEQYF.

V is TRBV6-4 and J is TRBJ2-2; TCRdb lists TRBD1, though no DNA is available to test this call. The V gene's germline CDR1 is MRHNA and CDR2 SNTAGT. The CDR3 loop spans 15 amino acids. The CDR3: CASSEGGGNTGELFF.

The chain carries TRBV4-2 and TRBJ2-2; without DNA, the TCRdb call of TRBD1 cannot be checked. The CDR3 spans 17 residues. Germline V gene sequence: CDR1 LGHNA, CDR2 YNFKEQ. The CDR3 sequence: CASSHPYGGKGDGELFF.

The rearrangement uses TRBV27 and TRBJ2-7; TCRdb proposes TRBD1, but this gene call is untestable without DNA. CDR3 length: 14 residues. CDR1 and CDR2 from the germline V gene are MNHEY and SMNVEV (reference sequence). The CDR3 spells CASSLDRGYNEQYF.

V gene TRBV7-9 combines with J gene TRBJ1-2. The CDR3 runs to 16 residues. Germline CDR1 reads SEHNR; CDR2 reads FQNEAQ (reference sequence). The CDR3 region is CASTLNLGWANYGYTF.

This chain links TRBV6-4 with TRBJ1-1; TCRdb reports TRBD1, a call that lacks DNA to check it against. Looked up from germline, CDR1 is MRHNA and CDR2 is SNTAGT. This CDR3 has 14 residues. The chain's CDR3 is CASSQEQGPGEAFF.

This chain joins TRBV9 and TRBJ1-5; TCRdb calls TRBD1, which cannot be checked without DNA. Germline-derived CDR1 and CDR2 are SGDLS and YYNGEE. This CDR3 is 14 amino acids long. This CDR3 reads CASSKTTGGKPQHF.

The rearrangement links TRBV5-1 to TRBJ2-1; TCRdb proposes TRBD2, but this gene call is untestable without DNA. Germline loops: CDR1 SGHRS, CDR2 YFSETQ. CDR3 size: 16 residues. The CDR3 spells CASSLASGRDSNEQFF.

The V call is TRBV9, the J call TRBJ1-2; with no DNA, the TCRdb D assignment of TRBD1 cannot be verified. This CDR3 region has 14 residues. Germline CDR1 is SGDLS and CDR2 is YYNGEE. The CDR3 loop reads CASSIDGGGSGYTF.